The clone carrying this T cell receptor (beta chain) was picked up one time. Its antigen is as yet unknown. This record belongs to a study of shared clonotypes between healthy human individuals. At the level of the study: Each donor contributed plates that comprised three CD4 naive, three CD4 memory, two CD8 naive and one CD8 memory.

Broader study findings: Four donors held about 4.5% of naive CD4 clonotypes in common.

Participating donors were healthy, HIV-negative adults free of recent acute infections or vaccinations. Division of CD4+ cells produced a CD45RA+ naive subset and a CD45RA-negative memory subset. Produced via immunoSEQ multiplex PCR; TCRdb's table is partial and in-frame only. The table shows some 2.3 million clones, with 85% to 95% occurring only once. This clonotype was sampled from a man between 18 and 35 years old in good health. Some clones in this sample may be carry-over from other donors' samples. Specimen: naive CD4+ T cells from PBMCs. The sample's subset: CD45RA+ positively selected.

CDR3: CASSWDQMTYNEQFF. In DNA, the CDR3 is TGTGCCAGCAGTTGGGATCAGATGACCTACAATGAGCAGTTCTTC. The chain combines TRBV2 with TRBJ2-1; D remains ambiguous. CDR1 and CDR2 from the germline V gene are SNHLY and FYNNEI. Trimming stripped 5 bases from V and 2 bases from J, with 13 bases between. CDR3 length equals 15 residues. The complete variable domain, with remaining parts taken from reference TRBV2 and TRBJ2-1, reads EPEVTQTPSHQVTQMGQEVILRCVPISNHLYFYWYRQILGQKVEFLVSFYNNEISEKSEIFDDQFSVERPDGSNFTLKIRSTKLEDSAMYFCASSWDQMTYNEQFFGPGTRLTVL.